A single sample gave rise to the 22 T cell receptor beta chains below, sequenced in a study of glioma-infiltrating T cells. TCR alpha and beta CDR3 regions were amplified from RNA using iRepertoire nested multiplex PCR. TCRdb passed the multiplex PCR reads through MiXCR, listing each CDR3 protein once. The data contain 100,000 to 150,000 distinct CDR3 sequences, 20% to 25% of them seen just once; the ten biggest clones take up 12% to 15%. The sample comprised glioma tissue, nonneoplastic brain tissue, or PBMCs (not recorded which). The receptors here all came from a human donor with low-grade glioma or glioblastoma, undergoing nonglioma brain surgery, or in good health (not recorded which).

This clonotype has a count of ten or more. CDR3 coding DNA: TGTGCCAGCGGGGCTAGCACAGATACGCAGTATTTT. Its protein product is CASGASTDTQYF. This chain uses TRBV7-6 with TRBJ2-3, with a weak D call TRBD1 (5 bases). Germline V lookup: CDR1 SGHVS, CDR2 FNYEAQ. V lost 8 bases to trimming and J lost 0 bases, with 6 bases between them. The CDR3 has 12 amino acids.

This clonotype was seen only once. Being one base from a much bigger clone, this may be a read error. The rearrangement uses TRBV7-9 and TRBJ1-2, with D perhaps matching TRBD1 (6 bases). This CDR3 has 15 amino acids. CDR1 and CDR2 from the germline V gene are SEHNR and FQNEAQ (reference sequence). The CDR3 DNA follows: TGTGCCAGCAGCCTCGGCCAGGACAGCCATTATGGCTACAACTTC. This gives the protein CASSLGQDSHYGYNF.

Remarks on this clonotype: A much larger clonotype is one base distant, so this may be a read error. The gene calls are TRBV4-1 and TRBJ1-1; 7 bases line up with TRBD1. CDR3 length equals 16 residues. CDR1 and CDR2 (germline): MGHRA, YSYEKL. CDR3 in amino acids: CASRGVRNRGNTKAFF. The CDR3 nucleotides read TGCGCCAGCAGAGGGGTAAGAAACAGGGGAAACACTAAAGCTTTCTTT.

This clonotype was found many times. V gene TRBV7-2 combines with J gene TRBJ2-5, with no clear D. The CDR3 is made up of 16 amino acids. In germline, CDR1 is SGHTA, CDR2 FQGNSA. V lost 1 base, J lost 2 bases, and 14 bases lay in between. The CDR3, as DNA: TGTGCCAGCAGCTTAGTAATGTTTGGGCAGCAAGAGACCCAGTACTTC. The encoded protein is CASSLVMFGQQETQYF.

A remark on this clonotype: Possible read error: a much larger clone is one base away. The chain recombines TRBV7-6 with TRBJ2-3, with 7 positions matching TRBD2. From germline, CDR1 is SGHVS and CDR2 FNYEAQ. V was pared by 8 bases and J by 4 bases, with 15 bases of the junction left unmatched. This CDR3 contains 16 residues. The chain's CDR3 is CASGPGLAGGADTQYF. The CDR3 bases are TGTGCCAGCGGCCCTGGCTTAGCGGGCGGGGCAGATACGCAGTATTTT. Full variable domain (outside the CDR3, taken from reference TRBV7-6 and TRBJ2-3): GAGVSQSPRYKVTKRGQDVALRCDPISGHVSLYWYRQALGQGPEFLTYFNYEAQQDKSGLPNDRFSAERPEGSISTLTIQRTEQRDSAMYRCASGPGLAGGADTQYFGPGTRLTVL.

J is TRBJ1-6 and V is TRBV4-3; perhaps TRBD1 as D (6 bases). The CDR3 is made up of 16 amino acids. Trimming shortened V by 2 bases and J by 4 bases, and 12 bases separated the two germline ends. In germline, CDR1 is LGHNA, CDR2 YSLEER. The CDR3 sequence: CASSQRTDLYNSPLHF. The CDR3 coding sequence is TGCGCCAGCAGCCAAAGGACAGACCTATATAATTCACCCCTCCACTTT.

Ten or more counts support this clonotype. The chain uses TRBV5-1 and TRBJ1-1, with D perhaps matching TRBD1 (5 bases). The CDR3 extends over 15 amino acids. V lost 0 bases, J lost 5 bases, and 14 bases lay in between. The germline gives CDR1 SGHRS, CDR2 YFSETQ. The CDR3 reads CASSLEGQGGTEAFF. CDR3 coding DNA: TGCGCCAGCAGCTTGGAGGGGCAGGGCGGAACTGAAGCTTTCTTT.

This clonotype was seen only a few times. Written as DNA, the CDR3 is TGTGCCAGTAGTCCCACTAGAGGGGGTGGGCAGTTCTTC. It specifies CASSPTRGGGQFF. This chain joins TRBV19 and TRBJ2-1; maybe TRBD1 (6 bases). The CDR3 loop spans 13 amino acids. Trimming removed 5 bases from V and 12 bases from J, with 17 bases in between. The germline gives CDR1 LNHDA, CDR2 SQIVND (reference sequence).

This clonotype was seen ten or more times. The rearrangement uses TRBV4-3 and TRBJ2-1, with 8 bases that match TRBD1. V lost 6 bases and J lost 0; bases outside the gene matches: 7. Germline V gives CDR1 LGHNA, CDR2 YSLEER. The CDR3 runs 16 residues. The CDR3 region has the DNA TGCGCCAGCAGGCAGGGACAGGACTCCTCCTACAATGAGCAGTTCTTC. Its protein product is CASRQGQDSSYNEQFF.

This clonotype appeared a single time. A much larger clone lies one base from this, so it may be a read error. The genes are TRBV10-3 and TRBJ2-3; D not certain. Germline CDR1 ENHRY, CDR2 SYGVKD. This CDR3 spans 14 amino acids. Trimming removed 5 bases at V and 3 bases at J, with 12 bases between. CDR3 residues: CAISTWSQTDTQYF. The CDR3 DNA sequence: TGTGCCATCAGTACATGGTCCCAAACAGATACGCAGTATTTT.

Concerning this clonotype: This is likely a read error, given that the CDR3 carries no conserved phenylalanine or tryptophan at its end. V gene TRBV20-1 combines with J gene TRBJ2-7; TRBD2 matches 9 bases. CDR1 is DFQATT, CDR2 SNEGSKA, per germline (reference sequence). CDR3 length: 14 residues. CDR3 DNA sequence: TGCAGTGCTGCCCAGACTAGCGGATCCTACGTGCAGTACTAC. Translation gives CSAAQTSGSYVQYY.

This clonotype was counted ten times or more. V and J are TRBV16 and TRBJ1-1; D unclear. Per germline, CDR1 KGHSY and CDR2 FQNENV. The CDR3 contains 14 residues. V was pared by 0 bases and J by 2 bases, with 7 bases between. Written as DNA, the CDR3 is TGTGCCAGCAGCCAATCTGCCGTAAACACTGAAGCTTTCTTT. Its protein is CASSQSAVNTEAFF.

Many counts were recorded for this clonotype. CDR3 in DNA: TGTGCCACCAGCAGAGATACCGTGACGGATACGCAGTATTTT. It is translated as CATSRDTVTDTQYF. This chain connects TRBV15 to TRBJ2-3, with unresolved D. V was pared by 0 bases and J by 6 bases, with 10 bases between. The CDR3 consists of 14 residues. CDR1 LNHNV and CDR2 YYDKDF come from the germline V gene (reference sequence). Complete variable domain (other parts from reference TRBV15 and TRBJ2-3): DAMVIQNPRYQVTQFGKPVTLSCSQTLNHNVMYWYQQKSSQAPKLLFHYYDKDFNNEADTPDNFQSRRPNTSFCFLDIRSPGLGDTAMYLCATSRDTVTDTQYFGPGTRLTVL.

Comment on this clonotype: A much larger clone differs from this one at a single base, so this may be a read error. The chain employs TRBV14 and TRBJ2-5, with TRBD1 as a possible D gene (6 bases). The germline V gene encodes CDR1 SGHDN and CDR2 FVKESK. This CDR3 comprises 15 residues. Trimming cost V 4 bases and J 2 bases, with 14 bases left between them. CDR3 residues: CASSPWDKGQETQYF. As DNA, the CDR3 is TGTGCCAGCAGCCCATGGGACAAGGGGCAAGAGACCCAGTACTTC.

This clonotype came up many times. This chain joins TRBV27 and TRBJ2-5; D remains unclear. Germline-derived CDR1 and CDR2 are MNHEY and SMNVEV (reference sequence). CDR3 size: 14 residues. The V end lost 6 bases, the J end lost 6 bases, and 17 bases lay between the germline ends. The CDR3, as DNA: TGTGCCAGCAGCGGTACAGCAGGTTTGAAGACCCAGTACTTC. It codes for CASSGTAGLKTQYF.

V gene TRBV29-1 combines with J gene TRBJ2-7, with 7 nucleotides matching TRBD2. The V gene's germline CDR1 is SQVTM and CDR2 ANQGSEA. V was pared by 4 bases and J by 5 bases, with 11 bases of the junction left unmatched. The CDR3 runs 14 residues. The CDR3 DNA follows: TGCAGCGTTGCTTGGCGGGAGTATAAAAACGAGCAGTACTTC. This encodes CSVAWREYKNEQYF.

The rearrangement links TRBV12-3 or TRBV12-4 to TRBJ2-7; 8 nucleotides line up with TRBD1. This CDR3 has 13 amino acids. The V and J ends lost 7 bases and 5 bases, in that order; junction bases with no gene match: 7. Here the CDR3 DNA reads TGTGCCAGCATGGGGACAGGAGGTCACGAGCAGTACTTC. Its translation: CASMGTGGHEQYF.

This clonotype was seen a few times. J is TRBJ2-1 and V is TRBV25-1; 9 nucleotides align to TRBD2. Germline V gene lookup returns CDR1 MGHDK and CDR2 SYGVNS. V lost 2 bases, J lost 10 bases, and 18 bases stayed unmatched. The CDR3 runs to 18 residues. The CDR3 DNA reads TGTGCCAGCAGTGAAGCCCCCTCGCGGGGGGGATGGGTCGGGGAGCAGTTCTTC. It yields the protein CASSEAPSRGGWVGEQFF.

To note about this clonotype: This may stem from a read error, because a much larger clone lies one nucleotide away. This likely comes from a read error, as the CDR3 has no conserved phenylalanine or tryptophan at its end. This chain joins TRBV10-3 and TRBJ2-1; the match to TRBD2 covers 12 bases. Germline values: CDR1 ENHRY, CDR2 SYGVKD. This CDR3 is built from 14 residues. J lost 5 bases, V lost 9 bases, and 5 bases had no gene match. This chain's CDR3 is CAIRTSGVNNEQFS. The DNA of the CDR3 is TGTGCCATAAGGACTAGCGGGGTTAACAATGAGCAGTTCTCC.

This clonotype was counted many times. This chain links TRBV6-2 or TRBV6-3 with TRBJ2-7; 8 bases align to TRBD2. Germline CDR1 MNHEY, CDR2 SVGEGT. Trimming removed 2 bases from V and 0 bases from J; junction bases left unmatched: 6. The CDR3 is made up of 16 amino acids. CDR3 loop: CASSYGAGVSSYEQYF. Here the CDR3 DNA reads TGTGCCAGCAGTTACGGAGCGGGAGTTTCCTCCTACGAGCAGTACTTC.

This clonotype was picked up one time. With a much larger clone just one base away, this may be a read error. J is TRBJ2-1 and V is TRBV4-3; 9 nucleotides line up with TRBD1. Germline V lookup: CDR1 LGHNA, CDR2 YSLEER. This CDR3 contains 18 residues. This chain's CDR3 is CASSQDWDRAGTKDEKFF. The DNA of the CDR3 is TGCGCCAGCAGCCAAGATTGGGACAGGGCCGGGACTAAGGATGAGAAGTTCTTC.

This clonotype showed up many times. The chain recombines TRBV19 with TRBJ2-5; 13 bases fit TRBD2. Germline CDR1 LNHDA, CDR2 SQIVND (reference sequence). V lost 5 bases to trimming and J lost 0 bases; unmatched junction nucleotides: 9. The CDR3 covers 18 residues. The DNA of the CDR3 is TGTGCCAGTAGTGGCCGGACTAGCGGGAGTTCGTACCAAGAGACCCAGTACTTC. Translated, it gives CASSGRTSGSSYQETQYF.